One sample yielded the 7 T cell receptor beta chains listed below, sequenced in a study of esophageal squamous cell carcinoma under preoperative chemotherapy. TCRdb reanalysed the PCR reads using MiXCR and keeps one entry per CDR3 protein. Counted here are around 29,000 distinct CDR3 sequences, 45% to 55% occurring once; the ten biggest clones make up roughly 12%. The time point: before preoperative PTX-NDP chemotherapy. The specimen was taken from a patient given preoperative chemotherapy. The source of these receptors is a human donor with esophageal squamous cell carcinoma. The donor label of this sample is uncertain.

Details on this clonotype: Since the CDR3 does not end with the conserved phenylalanine or tryptophan, this likely comes from a read error. The DNA is omitted, as the CDR3 cannot be located on it reliably, and the CDR3 follows TCRdb's listing. The rearrangement joins TRBV7-8 to TRBJ2-5; the DNA was not compared with TRBD2, the D call given in the table. 13 amino acids form the CDR3, both terminal residues included. The germline V gene has CDR1 SGHVS and CDR2 FQNEAQ. CDR3 sequence: CASSPGGQESQHL.

The rearrangement uses TRBV5-1 and TRBJ2-1; D remains ambiguous. The CDR3 is 14 amino acids. Trimming stripped 4 bases from V and 3 bases from J, with 11 bases between. From germline, CDR1 is SGHRS and CDR2 YFSETQ. The CDR3 DNA sequence: TGCGCCAGCAGCCCCGGTGACCTCTACAATGAGCAGTTCTTC. It encodes CASSPGDLYNEQFF.

This chain links TRBV6-2 or TRBV6-3 with TRBJ1-1; no reliable D call. The J call may be mistaken, given a closer DNA end match to TRBJ2-2. The CDR3 has 16 residues. The germline V gene has CDR1 MNHEY and CDR2 SVGEGT. This CDR3 is CASSYSARPNTGELFF. CDR3 in DNA: TGTGCCAGCAGTTACTCCGCCAGACCTAACACCGGGGAGCTGTTTTTT.

Concerning this clonotype itself: One end of the junction is discordant with germline, which a read error may explain. The rearrangement links TRBV7-6 to TRBJ2-3; 8 bases match TRBD1. This CDR3 region has 15 residues. Germline V gene lookup returns CDR1 SGHVS and CDR2 FNYEAQ. The CDR3 reads CAAGSGGRGTETQYF. The CDR3 region has the DNA TGTGCCGCGGGGTCAGGGGGCAGGGGCACAGAGACCCAGTATTTC.

This clonotype occurred many times. The chain recombines TRBV6-2 or TRBV6-3 with TRBJ2-3; no clear D gene. The germline V and J ends were trimmed by 5 bases and 2 bases, with 11 bases remaining between them. The CDR3 is made up of 14 amino acids. In germline, CDR1 is MNHEY, CDR2 SVGEGT. The CDR3 region has the DNA TGTGCCAGCAGTAACTTCTTCCCCACAGATACGCAGTATTTT. Protein: CASSNFFPTDTQYF.

This clonotype was recorded at least ten times. The chain has TRBV7-9 and TRBJ1-6; D is possibly TRBD1 (5 bases). V was shortened by 5 bases and J by 13 bases, with 21 bases between the two germline ends. The length of the CDR3 is 15 residues. Germline V gene lookup returns CDR1 SEHNR and CDR2 FQNEAQ (reference sequence). Here the CDR3 reads CASSPSIGTIHPLHF. The CDR3 region has the DNA TGTGCCAGCAGCCCGTCAATCGGGACGATTCACCCCCTCCACTTT.

This clonotype has a count of ten or more. V is TRBV12-3 or TRBV12-4 and J is TRBJ1-1; a weak D match, TRBD1 (6 bases). The CDR3 loop spans 13 amino acids. Trimming removed 2 bases at V and 5 bases at J, with 9 bases between. The CDR3 loop reads CASSLSGATEAFF. As DNA, the CDR3 is TGTGCCAGCAGTTTATCAGGGGCAACTGAAGCTTTCTTT.